The 13 T cell receptor beta chains below all came from one sample that was sequenced in a study of PD-L1 blockade in urothelial cancer. Using immunoSEQ multiplex PCR, the repertoire was profiled, and TCRdb retains in-frame clones only, with some absent. The table shows tens of thousands of clones, with 81% occurring only once. The sequences come from PBMCs, collected around atezolizumab (anti-PD-L1) treatment. The receptors were sampled from a man in his 70s with urothelial cancer.

CDR3 loop: CASSYGTGGTYEQYF. The DNA for the CDR3 is TGTGCCAGCAGTTACGGGACAGGGGGGACCTACGAGCAGTACTTC. This chain uses TRBV27 with TRBJ2-7; 11 bases are a match to TRBD1. Germline V CDR1 and CDR2: MNHEY, SMNVEV (reference sequence). Trimming removed 4 bases from V and 2 bases from J; junction bases left unmatched: 4. There are 15 residues in the CDR3.

This clone is medium-sized in the sample. The rearrangement uses TRBV7-9 and TRBJ2-7; D is unresolved. This CDR3 region has 12 residues. V was pared by 3 bases and J by 6 bases, with 9 bases between. The germline V gene has CDR1 SEHNR and CDR2 FQNEAQ (reference sequence). The CDR3 loop is CASSLPLGEQYF. CDR3 bases: TGTGCCAGCAGCTTGCCTCTCGGCGAGCAGTACTTC.

A few counts support this clone. This sequence joins TRBV6-1 and TRBJ1-4; no definite D call. The V gene's germline CDR1 is MNHNS and CDR2 SASEGT. The CDR3 covers 13 residues. The ends were cut back, 2 bases at V and 8 bases at J, with 9 bases in the middle. DNA of the CDR3: TGTGCCAGCAGTGAAAGAGTAGAGGAAAAACTGTTTTTT. Translated: CASSERVEEKLFF.

The chain has TRBV10-3 and TRBJ2-3, with 8 bases identical to TRBD2. The CDR3 extends over 13 amino acids. Germline V lookup: CDR1 ENHRY, CDR2 SYGVKD. J lost 5 bases, V lost 8 bases, and 6 bases had no gene match. CDR3 region: CAIGAGAGDTQYF. CDR3 sequence (DNA): TGTGCCATCGGAGCGGGAGCTGGAGATACGCAGTATTTT.

The V and J genes are TRBV10-3 and TRBJ2-7, with 7 bases matching TRBD2. V lost 11 bases to trimming and J lost 5 bases; unmatched junction nucleotides: 9. The CDR3 sequence is 12 residues long. Germline V CDR1 and CDR2: ENHRY, SYGVKD. The CDR3 spells CASQGRVDEQYF. As DNA, the CDR3 is TGTGCCTCCCAAGGGAGGGTCGACGAGCAGTACTTC.

This chain links TRBV18 with TRBJ1-5; D not resolved. The CDR3 runs 17 residues. In germline, CDR1 is KGHSH, CDR2 LQKENI. Trimming took 0 bases from V and 0 from J, leaving 12 bases between them. The CDR3 DNA is TGTGCCAGCTCACCACCGATTAACGACACTAGCAATCAGCCCCAGCATTTT. Protein product: CASSPPINDTSNQPQHF.

This chain connects TRBV5-5 to TRBJ2-2, with 7 bases that match TRBD1. The V gene's germline CDR1 is SGHKS and CDR2 YYEKEE (reference sequence). The CDR3 covers 15 residues. Trimming cost V 2 bases and J 0 bases; bases outside gene matches: 1. CDR3 sequence reads: CASSFGQANTGELFF. DNA for the CDR3: TGTGCCAGCAGCTTTGGACAGGCGAACACCGGGGAGCTGTTTTTT. The variable domain in full, with the rest retrieved from reference TRBV5-5 and TRBJ2-2, is DAGVTQSPTHLIKTRGQQVTLRCSPISGHKSVSWYQQVLGQGPQFIFQYYEKEERGRGNFPDRFSARQFPNYSSELNVNALLLGDSALYLCASSFGQANTGELFFGEGSRLTVL.

The chain links TRBV7-2 to TRBJ1-1, with D hard to call. V lost 3 bases and J lost 0, with 8 bases in between. Looked up from germline, CDR1 is SGHTA and CDR2 is FQGNSA. The CDR3 has 14 amino acids. The DNA for the CDR3 is TGTGCCAGCAGCTTCCGGGGTGTGAACACTGAAGCTTTCTTT. Amino acids: CASSFRGVNTEAFF.

The chain combines TRBV10-3 with TRBJ1-5, with a weak D call TRBD1 (5 bases). This CDR3 spans 15 amino acids. The germline gives CDR1 ENHRY, CDR2 SYGVKD. V gave up 4 bases and J gave up 2 bases, with 12 bases separating them. CDR3 DNA sequence: TGTGCCATCAGTGCGGGGGAGGAGGGCAATCAGCCCCAGCATTTT. This translates into CAISAGEEGNQPQHF.

The gene calls are TRBV5-4 and TRBJ2-1; 7 bases line up with TRBD2. Germline CDR1 SGHNT, CDR2 YYREEE (reference sequence). This CDR3 has 15 residues. V trimming: 0 bases; J trimming: 6 bases; junction bases outside the gene matches: 6. In DNA, the CDR3 is TGTGCCAGCAGCTTGGGACGAGGCGGGAGCAATGAGCAGTTCTTC. Its translation: CASSLGRGGSNEQFF.

The chain joins TRBV10-3 to TRBJ2-7; 9 bases are a match to TRBD1. The CDR3 contains 17 residues. The V gene's germline CDR1 is ENHRY and CDR2 SYGVKD. The V gene end was trimmed by 6 bases and the J gene end by 3 bases; junction bases not matched to a gene: 15. CDR3 amino acids: CAISAASTGGANYEQYF. DNA of the CDR3: TGTGCCATCAGCGCCGCTTCTACAGGGGGCGCAAACTACGAGCAGTACTTC.

The chain links TRBV30 to TRBJ1-2; 11 nucleotides align to TRBD1. The CDR3 is 19 amino acids. After removal of 4 bases from V and 4 bases from J, the junction contained 20 bases not matched to a gene. Looked up from germline, CDR1 is GTSNPN and CDR2 is SVGIG (reference sequence). The CDR3 here is CAWTQKLRRRDRGAYGYTF. The CDR3 DNA sequence: TGTGCCTGGACCCAGAAGTTGAGACGGCGGGACAGGGGGGCCTATGGCTACACCTTC.

The chain uses TRBV7-6 and TRBJ2-5; D unresolved. There are 16 residues in the CDR3. V was trimmed by 1 base and J by 2 bases, leaving 14 bases between them. CDR1 is SGHVS, CDR2 FNYEAQ, per germline. CDR3 region: CASSLVGTPQQETQYF. The CDR3 DNA follows: TGTGCCAGCAGCTTAGTTGGCACCCCGCAACAAGAGACCCAGTACTTC.